This entry is about one T cell receptor beta chain. The data derive from a study of blood T cell repertoires in COVID-19. Study information: Both acute and convalescent COVID-19 samples were obtained from the United States, Italy and Spain. Nucleic acid was either cDNA or gDNA, and it came from T cells, B-cell-depleted T cells, or PBMCs.

Germline V gives CDR1 MNHEY, CDR2 SMNVEV (reference sequence). CDR3 length equals 14 residues. After removal of 6 bases from V and 2 bases from J, the junction contained 7 bases not matched to a gene. Profiled with immunoSEQ multiplex PCR; TCRdb holds only in-frame clones, not every one. In the table there are 220,000 or so clones, 85% to 90% of which are singletons. Those who participated ranged in age from roughly 18 to 89 years and resided in about two dozen US areas. The sequence came from a man aged 50 to 60 who had been exposed to COVID-19. The sequenced material came from PBMCs or T cells enriched from blood (not recorded which). V usage is TRBV27 and J usage is TRBJ2-7; 7 bases align to TRBD1. CDR3 region: CASRPDRMAYEQYV. The CDR3 DNA reads TGTGCCAGCAGGCCGGACAGGATGGCCTACGAGCAGTACGTC.